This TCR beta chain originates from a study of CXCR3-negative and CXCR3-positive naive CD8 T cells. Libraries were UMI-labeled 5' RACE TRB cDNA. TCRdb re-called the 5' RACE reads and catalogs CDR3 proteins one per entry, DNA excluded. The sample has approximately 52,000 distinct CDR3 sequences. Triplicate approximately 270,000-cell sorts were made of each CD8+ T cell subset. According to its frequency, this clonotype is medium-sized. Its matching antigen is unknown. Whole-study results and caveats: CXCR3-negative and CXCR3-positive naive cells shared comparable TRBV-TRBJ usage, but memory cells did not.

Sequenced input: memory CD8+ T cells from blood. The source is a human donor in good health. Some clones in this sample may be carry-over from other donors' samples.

The CDR3 is CASSTTDNHESTEAFF. V usage is TRBV21-1 and J usage is TRBJ1-1. TRBV21-1 is given as a pseudogene. The CDR3 runs 16 residues.